The 22 T cell receptor beta chains presented below share a single source sample, sequenced in a study of Graves' ophthalmopathy and Graves' hyperthyroidism. Researchers took RNA transcripts and amplified TCR beta CDR3 regions from them. The library came from an HTBI-primed first-round RT-PCR and a second-round multiplex PCR. One entry per CDR3 protein, called by TCRdb with MiXCR from the multiplex PCR reads. The table records 450,000 or so distinct CDR3 sequences, approximately 15% of them present only once. Sequencing was carried out using blood. These receptors all come from a woman younger than 45 with Graves' ophthalmopathy.

This clonotype was detected many times. CDR3 sequence (DNA): TGTGCCAGTAATATCCGGGCAGGAGCCTACGAGCAGTACTTC. Translated: CASNIRAGAYEQYF. The rearrangement joins TRBV27 to TRBJ2-7; D is undetermined. Trimming pared 9 bases from V and 2 bases from J, leaving 17 bases between. There are 14 residues in the CDR3. In germline, CDR1 is MNHEY, CDR2 SMNVEV (reference sequence).

This clonotype showed up many times. The chain combines TRBV12-3 or TRBV12-4 with TRBJ2-7; D unclear. V lost 10 bases, J lost 3 bases, and 16 bases lay in between. The CDR3 has 13 amino acids. The CDR3 is CATSIGSVYEQYF. The CDR3, as DNA: TGTGCCACCTCTATCGGCAGCGTCTACGAGCAGTACTTC.

The CDR3 region is CASSLIPGGIDRASSYEQYF. The CDR3 coding sequence is TGCGCCAGCAGCTTGATCCCAGGAGGGATTGACAGGGCCAGCTCCTACGAGCAGTACTTC. The rearrangement uses TRBV5-1 and TRBJ2-7; possible D gene TRBD1, 7 bases. The V end lost 1 base, the J end lost 0 bases, and 26 bases lay between the germline ends. The CDR3 totals 20 residues. Germline assignment: CDR1 SGHRS and CDR2 YFSETQ.

The rearrangement links TRBV6-5 to TRBJ1-6; unclear D gene. Germline values: CDR1 MNHEY, CDR2 SVGAGI. The V gene lost 0 bases and the J gene lost 6 bases, with 15 bases spanning the gap. The CDR3 loop spans 17 amino acids. The CDR3 DNA is TGTGCCAGCAGTTACTCGACCGGGTCAGGATTTAATTCACCCCTCCACTTT. It specifies CASSYSTGSGFNSPLHF.

In its sample, this clonotype was seen many times. CDR3 loop: CASSQDGREETQYF. The CDR3 DNA reads as TGCGCCAGCAGCCAAGATGGCAGGGAAGAGACCCAGTACTTC. This chain uses TRBV4-1 with TRBJ2-5, with D tentatively TRBD1 (5 bases). V was clipped by 0 bases and J by 3 bases, with 8 bases between them. CDR1 MGHRA and CDR2 YSYEKL come from the germline V gene. The length of the CDR3 is 14 residues.

In this sample, this clonotype turned up many times. The chain joins TRBV6-2 or TRBV6-3 to TRBJ2-5, with TRBD2 matching 8 bases. V shed 8 bases and J 4 bases; nucleotides not matched to a gene: 12. Germline V gene data show CDR1 as MNHEY and CDR2 as SVGEGT. The CDR3 covers 15 residues. The CDR3 region is CASSSGGPTLETQYF. CDR3 sequence (DNA): TGTGCCAGCTCCAGCGGGGGCCCGACGTTAGAGACCCAGTACTTC.

This clonotype showed up many times. The chain couples TRBV6-5 to TRBJ1-1; no firm D call. V lost 6 bases, J lost 9 bases, and 11 bases lay in between. From germline, CDR1 is MNHEY and CDR2 SVGAGI. This CDR3 has 11 amino acids. The CDR3 bases are TGTGCCAGCAGCTACGGACCACAAGCTTTCTTT. This gives the protein CASSYGPQAFF.

This clonotype was seen ten or more times. Here the CDR3 reads CASSTGLARYEQYF. CDR3 sequence (DNA): TGTGCCAGCAGCACAGGACTAGCGAGGTACGAGCAGTACTTC. The V and J genes are TRBV7-9 and TRBJ2-7, with 9 bases identical to TRBD2. Germline V gene data show CDR1 as SEHNR and CDR2 as FQNEAQ (reference sequence). CDR3 size: 14 residues. V gave up 5 bases and J gave up 4 bases; unmatched junction bases: 6.

The rearrangement links TRBV28 to TRBJ1-5, with unresolved D. CDR1 MDHEN and CDR2 SYDVKM come from the germline V gene. V dropped 8 bases and J dropped 5 bases, with 10 bases sitting between them. The CDR3 loop spans 12 amino acids. CDR3 amino acids: CASYVRDQPQHF. Here the CDR3 DNA reads TGTGCCAGCTACGTACGAGATCAGCCCCAGCATTTT.

This clonotype was detected many times. The rearrangement uses TRBV10-3 and TRBJ1-5; 9 bases line up with TRBD1. V dropped 4 bases and J dropped 1; count of bases not matched to a gene: 2. The CDR3 extends over 15 amino acids. Germline CDR1 reads ENHRY; CDR2 reads SYGVKD. Here the CDR3 DNA reads TGTGCCATCAGTGGAGACAGGGGGAGCAATCAGCCCCAGCATTTT. Translated, it gives CAISGDRGSNQPQHF.

This clonotype was seen repeatedly, ten times or more. CDR3 in amino acids: CASSLYLQGQETQYF. DNA for the CDR3: TGTGCCAGCAGCTTATATCTCCAGGGACAAGAGACCCAGTACTTC. The V and J genes are TRBV11-1 and TRBJ2-5, with a tentative D call TRBD1 (5 bases). CDR3 size: 15 residues. Germline V gene sequence: CDR1 SGHAT, CDR2 FQDESV (reference sequence). V gave up 2 bases and J gave up 2 bases, with 12 bases separating them.

This clonotype was seen many times. The rearrangement joins TRBV20-1 to TRBJ1-3, with 7 positions matching TRBD1. V dropped 7 bases and J dropped 2; count of bases not matched to a gene: 14. From germline, CDR1 is DFQATT and CDR2 SNEGSKA (reference sequence). The CDR3 runs 16 residues. The CDR3 region has the DNA TGCAGTGTTGCCGGGGCCGGGACAGTTGCTGGAAACACCATATATTTT. Its translation: CSVAGAGTVAGNTIYF.

This clonotype was counted many times. The CDR3 protein is CASSQVLSAYEQYF. The CDR3 DNA sequence: TGTGCCAGCAGCCAAGTCCTCAGTGCCTACGAGCAGTACTTC. V and J are TRBV14 and TRBJ2-7; D not resolved. Trimming removed 1 base from V and 2 bases from J, with 9 bases in between. The CDR3 runs 14 residues. Germline V lookup: CDR1 SGHDN, CDR2 FVKESK.

This clonotype was observed at least ten times. The chain recombines TRBV30 with TRBJ2-7; 11 bases match TRBD1. Germline trimming cut 4 bases from V and 5 bases from J; bases unmatched to any gene: 10. This CDR3 comprises 15 residues. Germline V gives CDR1 GTSNPN, CDR2 SVGIG (reference sequence). The CDR3 loop reads CAWKPVTDRGHEQYF. The CDR3 DNA reads as TGTGCCTGGAAACCCGTTACGGACAGGGGGCACGAGCAGTACTTC.

This clonotype was detected a few times. This sequence joins TRBV6-1 and TRBJ2-2, with TRBD2 identical over 8 bases. V was pared by 6 bases and J by 4 bases, with 7 bases of the junction left unmatched. The CDR3 covers 15 residues. Per the germline V gene, CDR1 is MNHNS and CDR2 is SASEGT. The CDR3 region has the DNA TGTGCCAGCAGCCGCCAGCGGGAGACCACCGGGGAGCTGTTTTTT. Its protein product is CASSRQRETTGELFF.

This clonotype was observed once. The genes are TRBV7-8 and TRBJ1-6; D might be TRBD1 (5 bases). Germline lookup yields CDR1 SGHVS and CDR2 FQNEAQ. The CDR3 totals 14 residues. V lost 6 bases to trimming and J lost 10 bases, with 16 bases between them. As DNA, the CDR3 is TGTGCCAGCAGGCCGCGGGGTGGGGGATCACCCCTCCACTTT. Protein sequence: CASRPRGGGSPLHF.

Ten or more counts support this clonotype. The V call is TRBV11-1, the J call TRBJ2-7; 8 positions match TRBD1. Germline CDR1 reads SGHAT; CDR2 reads FQDESV (reference sequence). CDR3 length equals 18 residues. V lost 4 bases, J lost 3 bases, and 17 bases stayed unmatched. This CDR3 is CASSSGLQGELSRYEQYF. The CDR3 nucleotides are TGTGCCAGCAGCTCCGGCTTACAGGGGGAGTTGTCACGCTACGAGCAGTACTTC.

The chain uses TRBV2 and TRBJ1-1, with 8 bases fitting TRBD1. V shed 10 bases, J shed 4 bases, and the junction held 11 bases outside the gene matches. The germline V gene has CDR1 SNHLY and CDR2 FYNNEI. This CDR3 has 14 residues. Written as DNA, the CDR3 is TGTGCCATTGATAAGGACAGGGCCGTCACTGAAGCTTTCTTT. This encodes CAIDKDRAVTEAFF.

This clonotype was found many times. As the CDR3 is not closed by the conserved phenylalanine or tryptophan, this likely results from a read error. The chain employs TRBV12-3 or TRBV12-4 and TRBJ1-1; D is undetermined. The CDR3 has 13 amino acids. The V gene lost 3 bases and the J gene lost 5 bases, with 10 bases spanning the gap. CDR3 in amino acids: CASSLVARTEAFL. The CDR3 DNA reads as TGTGCCAGCAGTTTGGTAGCGAGAACTGAAGCTTTCCTT.

This clonotype was seen repeatedly, ten times or more. This chain joins TRBV5-1 and TRBJ2-2; TRBD2 aligns across 7 bases. Germline V gene sequence: CDR1 SGHRS, CDR2 YFSETQ. Unmatched junction bases numbered 12, after V lost 3 bases and J lost 4 bases. CDR3 length equals 17 residues. The CDR3 DNA is TGCGCCAGCAGCTCGCCGGGCGGGAGAGGCGTCACCGGGGAGCTGTTTTTT. This gives the protein CASSSPGGRGVTGELFF. Filled out from reference TRBV5-1 and TRBJ2-2, the complete variable domain reads KAGVTQTPRYLIKTRGQQVTLSCSPISGHRSVSWYQQTPGQGLQFLFEYFSETQRNKGNFPGRFSGRQFSNSRSEMNVSTLELGDSALYLCASSSPGGRGVTGELFFGEGSRLTVL.

This clonotype appeared many times. The V and J genes are TRBV12-3 or TRBV12-4 and TRBJ2-5, with TRBD1 matching over 9 bases. V was clipped by 6 bases and J by 4 bases; unmatched bases: 3. The CDR3 totals 13 residues. Here the CDR3 DNA reads TGTGCCAGCAGACGACAGGGGGTAGAGACCCAGTACTTC. Its protein product is CASRRQGVETQYF.

This sequence joins TRBV6-2 or TRBV6-3 and TRBJ2-7; D is perhaps TRBD1 (10 bases). CDR1 and CDR2 (germline): MNHEY, SVGEGT. This CDR3 contains 20 residues. The V gene lost 8 bases and the J gene lost 2 bases, with 34 bases spanning the gap. CDR3 amino acids: CASARDRGNSGSRSAYEQYF. In nucleotides, the CDR3 is TGTGCCAGCGCCCGGGACAGGGGAAATAGCGGGAGCAGGTCGGCCTACGAGCAGTACTTC.